The TCR beta chain described here comes from a study of neurological immune-mediated disorders. Across the study: Among the 35 or so patients with multiple sclerosis, approximately 31 were relapsing-remitting, while 3 were secondary progressive.

Points from the study as a whole: It was the repertoires of 18 of 34 multiple sclerosis patients that phylogenetic grouping placed in one related-CDR3 cluster, which is a possible signature.

At least ten counts were recorded for this clonotype. Its antigen remains unidentified. TCRdb itself ran the 5' RACE reads through MiXCR, one entry per CDR3 protein. Counted here are roughly 88,000 distinct CDR3 sequences, approximately 4% occurring once; the ten biggest clones make up around 3.1%. The CDR3 runs to 12 residues. V was cut by 6 bases and J by 11 bases, with 16 bases left in between. This TCR derives from a woman in her fifties or sixties with multiple sclerosis. V usage is TRBV12-3 or TRBV12-4 and J usage is TRBJ1-1; D gene uncertain. Sequenced: PBMCs. The CDR3 DNA follows: TGTGCCAGCAGAAATCCGGGGAACTCGGCTTTCTTT. This gives the protein CASRNPGNSAFF.